This is a list of T cell receptor beta chains from one sample in a study of blood T cell repertoires in COVID-19. The table came from immunoSEQ multiplex PCR; TCRdb's copy has only in-frame clones and leaves some out. Of tens of thousands of clones detected, about 85% appear once; the ten largest clones hold roughly 15%. The sample consisted of peripheral blood. These receptors were collected from a human donor with acute or convalescent COVID-19. The donor label of this sample is uncertain. Each CDR3 is given with its conserved first and last residue. D genes are given only for firm matches. Size is omitted from some rows. Given values are once, few, many or a class for expanded clones.

.	TRBV7-8	.	TRBJ1-6	CASSLALRGNSPLHF	TGTGCCAGCAGCTTAGCGCTTAGGGGCAATTCACCCCTCCACTTT
.	TRBV28	.	TRBJ2-1	CASSGRLYNEQFF	TGTGCCAGCAGTGGCAGACTCTACAATGAGCAGTTCTTC
.	TRBV4-3	.	TRBJ2-5	CASSQGLLGETQYF	TGCGCCAGCAGCCAGGGACTTTTAGGAGAGACCCAGTACTTC
TRBD1	TRBV18	.	TRBJ2-7	CASSRGQGYEQYF	TGTGCCAGCTCACGCGGACAGGGGTACGAGCAGTACTTC
.	TRBV5-4	.	TRBJ1-1	CASSSPQEGNTEAFF	TGTGCCAGCAGCTCCCCCCAGGAGGGGAACACTGAAGCTTTCTTT
.	TRBV13	.	TRBJ1-1	CASSLTGPGGRKAFF	TGTGCCAGCAGCTTGACAGGACCGGGAGGACGGAAAGCTTTCTTT
TRBD2	TRBV6-5	.	TRBJ2-3	CASSSAGSSTDTQYF	TGTGCCAGCAGTTCAGCGGGGTCTAGCACAGATACGCAGTATTTT
.	TRBV9	once	TRBJ2-1	CASSRGRDEQFF	TGTGCCAGCAGCCGTGGGCGGGACGAGCAGTTCTTC
.	TRBV19	once	TRBJ2-6	CASSVKNSGANVLTF	TGTGCCAGTAGTGTAAAAAACTCTGGGGCCAACGTCCTGACTTTC
.	TRBV18	.	TRBJ2-5	CASSPTVQETQYF	TGTGCCAGCTCACCGACAGTTCAAGAGACCCAGTACTTC
.	TRBV5-8	few	TRBJ1-1	CASSLKGFTEAFF	TGTGCCAGCAGCTTGAAGGGGTTCACTGAAGCTTTCTTT
TRBD1	TRBV11-3	.	TRBJ2-1	CASSLDWGVGQDYNEQFF	TGTGCCAGCAGCTTAGATTGGGGGGTGGGACAGGACTACAATGAGCAGTTCTTC
TRBD1	TRBV18	.	TRBJ1-1	CASSPSVQGGTEAFF	TGTGCCAGCTCACCTTCCGTGCAGGGGGGAACTGAAGCTTTCTTT
TRBD2	TRBV10-3	.	TRBJ2-7	CAINRAGGSYEQYF	TGTGCCATCAACCGAGCGGGGGGAAGCTACGAGCAGTACTTC
.	TRBV21-1	.	TRBJ2-1	CASSNDRHSHCTLYNEQFF	TGTGCCAGCAGCAACGACAGACACTCTCACTGTACCTTGTACAATGAGCAGTTCTTC